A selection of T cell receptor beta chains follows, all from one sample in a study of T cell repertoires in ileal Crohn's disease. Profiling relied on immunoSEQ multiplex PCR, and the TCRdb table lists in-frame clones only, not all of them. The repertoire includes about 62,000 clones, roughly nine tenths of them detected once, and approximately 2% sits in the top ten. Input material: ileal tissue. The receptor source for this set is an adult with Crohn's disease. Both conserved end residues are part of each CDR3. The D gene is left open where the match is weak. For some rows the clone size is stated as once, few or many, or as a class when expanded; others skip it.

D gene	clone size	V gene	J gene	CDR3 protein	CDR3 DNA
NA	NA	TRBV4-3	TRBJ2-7	CASSQGGPSYEQYF	TGCGCCAGCAGCCAGGGGGGTCCCTCCTACGAGCAGTACTTC
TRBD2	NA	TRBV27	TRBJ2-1	CASSSSLAGVLPEQFF	TGTGCCAGCAGTTCCTCCCTAGCGGGAGTCCTGCCTGAGCAGTTCTTC
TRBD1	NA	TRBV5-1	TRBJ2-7	CASSLGQGIYEQYF	TGCGCCAGCAGCTTGGGACAGGGTATCTACGAGCAGTACTTC
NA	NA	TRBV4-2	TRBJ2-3	CASSQDGTGTDTQYF	TGTGCCAGCAGCCAAGACGGTACGGGAACAGATACGCAGTATTTT
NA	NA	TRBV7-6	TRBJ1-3	CASSLAPRGSGNTIYF	TGTGCCAGCAGCTTAGCCCCAAGGGGGTCTGGAAACACCATATATTTT
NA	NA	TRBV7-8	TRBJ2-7	CASSLRTTTSYEQYF	TGTGCCAGCAGCTTAAGGACTACAACCTCCTACGAGCAGTACTTC
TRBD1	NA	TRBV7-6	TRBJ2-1	CASSFGPDRELANEQFF	TGTGCCAGCAGTTTCGGACCGGACAGGGAGCTTGCCAATGAGCAGTTCTTC
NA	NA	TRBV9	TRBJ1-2	CASSKSQGSHYGYTF	TGTGCCAGCAGCAAATCACAGGGTTCCCACTATGGCTACACCTTC
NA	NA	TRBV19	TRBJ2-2	CASSIDLSSRGELFF	TGTGCCAGTAGTATAGATCTCTCTAGTAGGGGGGAGCTGTTTTTT
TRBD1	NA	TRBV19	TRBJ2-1	CASSIRTGVYNEQFF	TGTGCCAGTAGTATTCGGACAGGGGTTTACAATGAGCAGTTCTTC
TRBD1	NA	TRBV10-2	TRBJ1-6	CASGQGGNPSLHF	TGCGCCAGCGGACAGGGGGGAAATCCGTCCCTCCACTTT
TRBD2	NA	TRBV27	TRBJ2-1	CASKASGTLMEQFF	TGTGCCAGCAAAGCTAGCGGGACCCTAATGGAGCAGTTCTTC
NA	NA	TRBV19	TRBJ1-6	CASSTTGVRAISYNSPLHF	TGTGCCAGTAGTACAACCGGGGTTCGGGCAATCTCCTATAATTCACCCCTCCACTTT
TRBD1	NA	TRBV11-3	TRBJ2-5	CASSLDSSGGTQYF	TGTGCCAGCAGCTTAGATTCTTCAGGGGGAACCCAGTACTTC
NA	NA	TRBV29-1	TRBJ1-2	CSVRGLHGYTF	TGCAGCGTTCGAGGGCTCCATGGCTACACCTTC
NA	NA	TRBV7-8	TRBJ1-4	CASSLARQSGALNEKLFF	TGTGCCAGCAGCTTAGCTCGCCAAAGCGGAGCTCTCAATGAAAAACTGTTTTTT
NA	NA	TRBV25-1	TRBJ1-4	CATGEGSRVKLFF	TGTGCCACGGGGGAGGGGTCTCGTGTAAAACTGTTTTTT
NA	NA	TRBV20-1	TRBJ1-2	CSAQSLNGYTF	TGCAGTGCGCAGTCATTAAATGGCTACACCTTC
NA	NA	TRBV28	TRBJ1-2	CASSEKEFYGYTF	TGTGCCAGCAGCGAAAAAGAGTTCTATGGCTACACCTTC
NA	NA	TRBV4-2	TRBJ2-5	CASGGYQETQYF	TGTGCCAGCGGCGGGTACCAAGAGACCCAGTACTTC
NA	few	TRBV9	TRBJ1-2	CASSPKGGNLDYGYTF	TGTGCCAGCAGCCCTAAGGGAGGAAACCTGGACTATGGCTACACCTTC
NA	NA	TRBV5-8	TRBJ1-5	CASSLAEGVFILPQHF	TGTGCCAGCAGCTTGGCTGAAGGGGTCTTTATTCTGCCCCAGCATTTT
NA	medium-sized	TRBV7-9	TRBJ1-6	CAYTESSYNSPLHF	TGTGCCTACACGGAGAGCTCCTATAATTCACCCCTCCACTTT
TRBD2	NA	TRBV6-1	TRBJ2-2	CASRAGTSITGELFF	TGTGCCAGCAGGGCCGGGACTAGTATCACCGGGGAGCTGTTTTTT
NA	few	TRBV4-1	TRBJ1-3	CASSQDLLRPGSGNTIYF	TGCGCCAGCAGCCAAGACCTCCTGAGACCAGGCTCTGGAAACACCATATATTTT
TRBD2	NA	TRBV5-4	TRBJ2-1	CASTVRGAYEQFF	TGTGCCAGCACCGTGCGGGGGGCTTATGAGCAGTTCTTC
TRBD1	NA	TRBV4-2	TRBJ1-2	CASSQDTGRDRASYGYTF	TGTGCCAGCAGCCAAGACACGGGGCGGGACAGGGCCTCCTATGGCTACACCTTC
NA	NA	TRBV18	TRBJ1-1	CASSPWDLAEDAEAFF	TGTGCCAGCTCACCGTGGGACCTAGCGGAGGACGCTGAAGCTTTCTTT
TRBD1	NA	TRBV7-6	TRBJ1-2	CASGTGALGNGYTF	TGTGCCAGCGGGACAGGGGCTTTAGGGAATGGCTACACCTTC
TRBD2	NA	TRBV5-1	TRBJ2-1	CASSRLAGDFNEQFF	TGCGCCAGCAGCAGACTAGCGGGGGATTTCAATGAGCAGTTCTTC
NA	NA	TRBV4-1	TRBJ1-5	CASSQDQGYSNQPQHF	TGCGCCAGCAGCCAAGATCAGGGGTATAGCAATCAGCCCCAGCATTTT
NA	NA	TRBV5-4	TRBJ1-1	CASSRGGSTEAFF	TGTGCCAGCAGTCGCGGGGGGAGCACTGAAGCTTTCTTT
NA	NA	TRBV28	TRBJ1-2	CASSLNTPGLLTNYGYTF	TGTGCCAGCAGTTTAAATACGCCGGGACTGCTTACTAACTATGGCTACACCTTC
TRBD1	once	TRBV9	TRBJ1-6	CASSVGQGTSPLHF	TGTGCCAGCAGCGTAGGACAGGGGACTTCACCCCTCCACTTT
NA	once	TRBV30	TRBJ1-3	CAWSGKGGVGNTIYF	TGTGCCTGGAGTGGAAAGGGAGGGGTTGGAAACACCATATATTTT
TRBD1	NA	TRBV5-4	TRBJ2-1	CASSKDRASYNEQFF	TGTGCCAGCAGCAAGGACAGGGCTTCCTACAATGAGCAGTTCTTC
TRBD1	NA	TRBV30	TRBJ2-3	CAWSVGGRSTDTQYF	TGTGCCTGGAGTGTAGGGGGCCGTAGCACAGATACGCAGTATTTT
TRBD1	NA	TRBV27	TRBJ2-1	CASSPRQGSKNEQFF	TGTGCCAGCAGCCCTAGACAGGGCTCTAAGAATGAGCAGTTCTTC
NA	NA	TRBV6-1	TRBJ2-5	CASSEMTATIGETQYF	TGTGCCAGCAGTGAGATGACGGCGACAATTGGAGAGACCCAGTACTTC
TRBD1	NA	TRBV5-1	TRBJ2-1	CASSDRVSDEQFF	TGCGCCAGCAGCGACAGGGTGAGCGATGAGCAGTTCTTC
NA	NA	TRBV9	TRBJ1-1	CASSVGAAHTIGGTEAFF	TGTGCCAGCAGCGTAGGAGCGGCCCACACGATCGGGGGGACTGAAGCTTTCTTT
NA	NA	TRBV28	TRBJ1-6	CASTSRIGGTHSPLHF	TGTGCCAGCACCTCGAGAATCGGGGGAACTCATTCACCCCTCCACTTT
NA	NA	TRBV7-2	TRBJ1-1	CASSFGNTEAFF	TGTGCCAGCAGCTTCGGGAACACTGAAGCTTTCTTT
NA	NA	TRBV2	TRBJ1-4	CASQQDGGEKLFF	TGTGCCAGCCAACAGGACGGTGGTGAAAAACTGTTTTTT
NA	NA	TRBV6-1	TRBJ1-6	CASSEGGDPMASPLHF	TGTGCCAGCAGTGAAGGGGGGGATCCCATGGCTTCACCCCTCCACTTT
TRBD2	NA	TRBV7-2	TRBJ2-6	CASSHPWGGSSGANVLTF	TGTGCCAGCAGCCATCCTTGGGGGGGGTCCTCTGGGGCCAACGTCCTGACTTTC
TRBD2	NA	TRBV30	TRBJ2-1	CAWSNKAGGPGYNEQFF	TGTGCCTGGAGTAACAAAGCGGGAGGGCCTGGGTACAATGAGCAGTTCTTC
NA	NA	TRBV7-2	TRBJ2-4	CASSLRFAWRAKNIQYF	TGTGCCAGCAGCTTAAGGTTCGCGTGGAGAGCCAAAAACATTCAGTACTTC
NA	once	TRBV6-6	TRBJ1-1	CASSYPETGTGTEAFF	TGTGCCAGCAGTTACCCGGAAACAGGGACCGGCACTGAAGCTTTCTTT
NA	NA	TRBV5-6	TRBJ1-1	CASSLRYRPIEAFF	TGTGCCAGCAGCTTGAGATACAGGCCCATTGAAGCTTTCTTT
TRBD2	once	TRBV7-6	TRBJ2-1	CASTHPSGSSYNEQFF	TGTGCCAGCACTCACCCTAGCGGGAGCTCCTACAATGAGCAGTTCTTC
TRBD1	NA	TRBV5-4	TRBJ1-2	CASSENTGTANYGYTF	TGTGCCAGCAGCGAGAATACCGGGACAGCTAACTATGGCTACACCTTC
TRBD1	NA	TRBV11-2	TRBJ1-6	CASSLASGGGSPLHF	TGTGCCAGCAGCTTAGCCTCAGGGGGAGGTTCACCCCTCCACTTT
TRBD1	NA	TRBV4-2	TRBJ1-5	CASSQAGQVRSNQPQHF	TGTGCCAGCAGCCAAGCTGGACAGGTCCGAAGCAATCAGCCCCAGCATTTT
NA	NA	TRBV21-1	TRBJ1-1	CASSKACRGKNTEAFF	TGTGCCAGCAGCAAAGCGTGCAGGGGAAAGAACACTGAAGCTTTCTTT
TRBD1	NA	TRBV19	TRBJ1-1	CASSIVTGITEAFF	TGTGCCAGTAGTATAGTGACAGGGATCACTGAAGCTTTCTTT
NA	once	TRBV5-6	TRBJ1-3	CASSLLRGNTIYF	TGTGCCAGCAGCTTGTTGAGGGGAAACACCATATATTTT